The 30 T cell receptor beta chains presented below share a single source sample, sequenced in a study of T cell repertoires in cytomegalovirus infection (dated by TCRdb to the late 2010s). These TCRs' antigens remain unknown. This specimen's treatment or condition label, interpreted: in vitro stimulation with specific CMV peptide epitopes to enrich CMV-specific T cells. Sequencing instrument: Illumina HiSeq 1500. TCRdb reprocessing: public reads trimmed at Q25 with fastp, clones called with MiXCR, in-frame beta chains kept. Rows are combined by CDR3 protein, so each entry shows the most common genes and DNA. This sample has approximately 270,000 distinct CDR3 sequences in its table, and roughly 21% of those were observed once. The top ten hold roughly 19% of the sample. The material was cultured PBMCs, obtained from culture after CMV antigen stimulation. The source of these receptors is a human donor in good health (CMV status not recorded). Some clones in this sample may be carry-over from other donors' samples.

This clonotype turned up a few times. The J gene is TRBJ1-6, the V gene TRBV6-1; no definite D call. CDR3 length: 15 residues. Between the trimmed V and J ends, which lost 4 bases and 5 bases, there was a span of 12 bases. Germline assignment: CDR1 MNHNS and CDR2 SASEGT. The DNA of the CDR3 is TGTGCCAGCAGTGCTCGGAGCAACAATAATTCACCCCTCCACTTT. The encoded protein is CASSARSNNNSPLHF.

The rearrangement links TRBV12-3 or TRBV12-4 to TRBJ2-7; D is uncertain. V was shortened by 7 bases and J by 2 bases, with 15 bases between the two germline ends. The CDR3 sequence is 14 residues long. The CDR3 DNA reads TGTGCCAGCAAAGGACGGTCGAACCCCTACGAGCAGTACTTC. As protein: CASKGRSNPYEQYF.

The chain couples TRBV7-4 to TRBJ2-1, with 9 bases fitting TRBD1. J was trimmed by 5 bases and V by 6 bases; bases with no gene match: 11. The length of the CDR3 is 16 residues. Germline CDR1 and CDR2: SGHVT and SQSDAQ. The CDR3 region is CASRRTGDSLDNEQFF. CDR3 coding DNA: TGTGCCAGCAGAAGGACAGGGGACTCCCTTGACAATGAGCAGTTCTTC.

The J gene is TRBJ1-2, the V gene TRBV6-2 or TRBV6-3; D is possibly TRBD1 (5 bases). CDR1 MNHEY and CDR2 SVGEGT come from the germline V gene. V lost 5 bases and J 8 bases, leaving 18 bases between the germline ends. There are 14 residues in the CDR3. CDR3 sequence reads: CASSGRDPEEGYTF. CDR3 sequence (DNA): TGTGCCAGCAGTGGCCGGGACCCGGAAGAGGGCTACACCTTC.

The chain combines TRBV18 with TRBJ1-5, with 9 positions matching TRBD1. The CDR3 loop spans 13 amino acids. Germline loops: CDR1 KGHSH, CDR2 LQKENI. V shed 5 bases, J shed 7 bases, and the junction held 3 bases outside the gene matches. The CDR3 loop reads CASSGDREQPQHF. The CDR3 bases are TGTGCCAGCTCAGGGGACAGGGAACAGCCCCAGCATTTT.

The sample holds a few counts of this clonotype. The V call is TRBV7-6, the J call TRBJ1-6; possibly TRBD1 for D (5 bases). The germline gives CDR1 SGHVS, CDR2 FNYEAQ. This CDR3 is 15 amino acids long. With 2 bases removed from V and 7 bases from J, the gap between germline ends came to 12 bases. The CDR3 region is CASSLRTPENSPLHF. For the CDR3, the DNA is TGTGCCAGCAGCTTAAGGACACCAGAAAATTCACCCCTCCACTTT.

This clonotype was counted many times. The rearrangement links TRBV7-6 to TRBJ2-6; D may be TRBD1 (8 bases). With 5 bases removed from V and 0 bases from J, the gap between germline ends came to 17 bases. CDR3 length: 18 residues. From germline, CDR1 is SGHVS and CDR2 FNYEAQ. CDR3 residues: CASSPLTGEGSGANVLTF. Written as DNA, the CDR3 is TGTGCCAGCAGCCCACTGACAGGGGAGGGCTCTGGGGCCAACGTCCTGACTTTC.

The chain is built from TRBV5-1 and TRBJ2-1; D gene ambiguous. The CDR3 runs to 14 residues. V lost 4 bases to trimming and J lost 7 bases, with 15 bases between them. From germline, CDR1 is SGHRS and CDR2 YFSETQ. DNA of the CDR3: TGCGCCAGCAGCCCCACCTTTGTGACGAATGAGCAGTTCTTC. Protein sequence: CASSPTFVTNEQFF.

J is TRBJ2-1 and V is TRBV12-3 or TRBV12-4, with D unclear. The CDR3 loop spans 13 amino acids. The germline V and J ends were trimmed by 4 bases and 4 bases, with 8 bases remaining between them. The CDR3 DNA is TGTGCCAGCAGTTCCGCAATTTACAATGAGCAGTTCTTC. The encoded protein is CASSSAIYNEQFF.

This chain links TRBV7-6 with TRBJ2-3, with 11 bases lining up with TRBD1. The CDR3 has 17 amino acids. The germline V gene encodes CDR1 SGHVS and CDR2 FNYEAQ. The J segment lost 6 bases and the V segment lost 5 bases, leaving 13 bases of the junction unmatched. The CDR3 loop is CASSRSWDRGSSDTQYF. CDR3 nucleotides: TGTGCCAGCAGCCGTTCGTGGGACAGGGGGAGTTCGGATACGCAGTATTTT.

This sequence joins TRBV19 and TRBJ1-5, with 11 positions matching TRBD1. This CDR3 region has 17 residues. Germline V gene data show CDR1 as LNHDA and CDR2 as SQIVND (reference sequence). With 7 bases clipped from V and 7 bases from J, the junction kept 15 bases outside the gene matches. CDR3 region: CASTGPGTGGTGQPQHF. In nucleotides, the CDR3 is TGTGCCAGTACTGGACCGGGGACAGGGGGTACGGGGCAGCCCCAGCATTTT.

The rearrangement links TRBV29-1 to TRBJ2-1; D is possibly TRBD2 (6 bases). V was trimmed by 4 bases and J by 6 bases, leaving 19 bases between them. The CDR3 spans 15 residues. Germline V gene lookup returns CDR1 SQVTM and CDR2 ANQGSEA. The CDR3 DNA is TGCAGCGTTGCCCCTGGGGGACTCGGCCCCAATGAGCAGTTCTTC. The encoded protein is CSVAPGGLGPNEQFF.

V and J are TRBV6-1 and TRBJ2-7; 9 bases line up with TRBD1. The J segment lost 3 bases and the V segment lost 5 bases, leaving 5 bases of the junction unmatched. The CDR3 covers 14 residues. Germline loops: CDR1 MNHNS, CDR2 SASEGT. The CDR3 DNA sequence: TGTGCCAGCAGTACGGGACAGGGCTACTACGAGCAGTACGTC. It codes for CASSTGQGYYEQYV.

The V and J genes are TRBV6-1 and TRBJ2-2; 7 bases are shared with TRBD1. V dropped 9 bases and J dropped 4; count of bases not matched to a gene: 8. The germline gives CDR1 MNHNS, CDR2 SASEGT. This CDR3 contains 14 residues. The CDR3 DNA sequence: TGTGCCAGTAGAGACAGGGCCGGCACCGGGGAGCTGTTTTTT. Translated: CASRDRAGTGELFF.

The CDR3 is CASSLSLRNWVGIYNEQFF. The CDR3 DNA reads TGTGCCAGCAGTTTATCTCTAAGGAACTGGGTGGGGATTTACAATGAGCAGTTCTTC. The chain combines TRBV27 with TRBJ2-1; D ambiguous. The CDR3 runs to 19 residues. V was trimmed by 0 bases and J by 4 bases, leaving 22 bases between them. CDR1 is MNHEY and CDR2 is SMNVEV in the germline V gene (reference sequence).

Comments on this clonotype: Possible read error: a much larger clone is one base away. Since no conserved phenylalanine or tryptophan closes the CDR3, a read error is the likely cause. The chain joins TRBV7-2 to TRBJ2-1; TRBD2 matches at 9 bases. Germline CDR1 reads SGHTA; CDR2 reads FQGNSA. This CDR3 is built from 14 residues. Trimming at V came to 4 bases and at J to 8 bases, leaving 6 bases not matched to a gene. CDR3 nucleotide sequence: TGTGCCAGCAGCTCGACGAGACTAGCGGATGAGCAGTTCCTC. Amino acids: CASSSTRLADEQFL.

This clonotype was seen only a few times. V is TRBV27 and J is TRBJ2-3; D is uncertain. The CDR3 runs 11 residues. V lost 5 bases and J 7 bases, leaving 7 bases between the germline ends. Germline CDR1 is MNHEY and CDR2 is SMNVEV (reference sequence). In DNA form, the CDR3 reads TGTGCCAGCAGTGCCGGCTATACGCAGTATTTT. This encodes CASSAGYTQYF.

The rearrangement uses TRBV12-5 and TRBJ1-1; 8 positions agree with TRBD1. The CDR3 length is 14 residues. Germline V CDR1 and CDR2: LGHNT, FRNRAP. J was trimmed by 6 bases and V by 3 bases; bases with no gene match: 6. CDR3 sequence reads: CASGLGQGFSEAFF. The DNA of the CDR3 is TGTGCTAGTGGTTTAGGACAGGGCTTCTCTGAAGCTTTCTTT.

The chain has TRBV30 and TRBJ2-1; 14 bases line up with TRBD2. The CDR3 is 15 residues long. In germline, CDR1 is GTSNPN, CDR2 SVGIG (reference sequence). J lost 6 bases, V lost 3 bases, and 4 bases had no gene match. The CDR3 DNA is TGTGCCTGGAGCACCGGACTAGCGGGAGGCAATGAGCAGTTCTTC. This translates into CAWSTGLAGGNEQFF.

There are a few counts of this clonotype. Since the CDR3 does not end with the conserved phenylalanine or tryptophan, this likely comes from a read error. No DNA is shown, since the ends of the CDR3 on it are uncertain; the CDR3 is the one TCRdb lists. The rearrangement uses TRBV11-2 and TRBJ2-3; the table calls TRBD2, which could not be checked here. Germline V gives CDR1 SGHAT, CDR2 FQNNGV. The CDR3 extends over 8 residues, inclusive of both ends. This CDR3 is CASSSLPS.

CDR3 in amino acids: CASSEFPVTGLAGGTDTQYF. As DNA, the CDR3 is TGTGCCAGCAGTGAATTTCCGGTGACAGGACTAGCGGGAGGGACAGATACGCAGTATTTT. The chain has TRBV6-1 and TRBJ2-3, with 15 bases that match TRBD2. The germline CDR1 and CDR2 sequences are MNHNS and SASEGT. This CDR3 is built from 20 residues. V shed 2 bases and J 3 bases; nucleotides not matched to a gene: 12.

The gene calls are TRBV6-5 and TRBJ2-7; D call uncertain. V was shortened by 0 bases and J by 5 bases, with 11 bases between the two germline ends. Germline CDR1 and CDR2: MNHEY and SVGAGI. This CDR3 contains 14 residues. CDR3 DNA sequence: TGTGCCAGCAGTTACTCGAAGAAGGTCCACGAGCAGTACTTC. Translating it yields CASSYSKKVHEQYF.

This chain links TRBV19 with TRBJ2-7; 11 bases line up with TRBD2. This CDR3 spans 14 amino acids. The trim removed 6 bases at V and 6 bases at J, leaving 7 bases unmatched. In germline, CDR1 is LNHDA, CDR2 SQIVND (reference sequence). CDR3 DNA: TGTGCCAGTAGAAGTACTAGCGGGAGCGTCGAGCAGTACTTC. It specifies CASRSTSGSVEQYF. The full variable domain, its missing parts supplied by reference TRBV19 and TRBJ2-7, is DGGITQSPKYLFRKEGQNVTLSCEQNLNHDAMYWYRQDPGQGLRLIYYSQIVNDFQKGDIAEGYSVSREKKESFPLTVTSAQKNPTAFYLCASRSTSGSVEQYFGPGTRLTVT.

This clonotype was detected only a few times. This chain connects TRBV10-3 to TRBJ2-7, with 11 positions matching TRBD1. J lost 9 bases, V lost 7 bases, and 8 bases had no gene match. The germline V gene has CDR1 ENHRY and CDR2 SYGVKD. This CDR3 is built from 13 residues. CDR3 residues: CAIMSGQGARQYF. CDR3 nucleotides: TGTGCCATCATGAGTGGACAGGGGGCGAGGCAGTACTTC.

This clonotype came up a few times. The V call is TRBV19, the J call TRBJ2-1; 11 bases align to TRBD2. The CDR3 covers 15 residues. Trimming took 9 bases from V and 5 from J; bases not matched to a gene: 9. CDR1 is LNHDA and CDR2 is SQIVND in the germline V gene (reference sequence). The CDR3 sequence: CASHSGRAVNNEQFF. CDR3 nucleotides: TGTGCCAGCCATAGCGGGAGGGCAGTGAACAATGAGCAGTTCTTC.

This clonotype turned up a few times. V and J are TRBV7-8 and TRBJ2-1, with D perhaps matching TRBD2 (6 bases). CDR3 length equals 15 residues. The germline CDR1 and CDR2 sequences are SGHVS and FQNEAQ. V gave up 5 bases and J gave up 8 bases, with 19 bases separating them. The CDR3 spells CASSTRLEANDEQFF. CDR3 DNA: TGTGCCAGCAGCACTCGACTAGAGGCTAATGATGAGCAGTTCTTC.

This clonotype was counted between two and nine times. The CDR3 DNA reads TGTGCCAGCAGCTTAGCGCGGCCTAGCGGGACGAGCACAGATACGCAGTATTTT. Translated: CASSLARPSGTSTDTQYF. The chain is built from TRBV7-6 and TRBJ2-3, with TRBD2 matching 9 bases. CDR1 and CDR2 from the germline V gene are SGHVS and FNYEAQ. CDR3 size: 18 residues. V trimming: 0 bases; J trimming: 0 bases; junction bases outside the gene matches: 7.

The chain employs TRBV18 and TRBJ1-1; TRBD1 might be the D (5 bases). The CDR3 contains 16 residues. Trimming stripped 11 bases from V and 0 bases from J, with 22 bases between. Germline CDR1 and CDR2: KGHSH and LQKENI. CDR3 region: CASRSQGKGMNTEAFF. The CDR3 DNA is TGTGCCTCAAGGTCGCAGGGCAAAGGGATGAACACTGAAGCTTTCTTT.

This clonotype was recorded at least ten times. The chain joins TRBV4-2 to TRBJ2-7, with D unclear. The V and J ends lost 2 bases and 3 bases respectively, with 14 bases between them. The length of the CDR3 is 15 residues. Germline V lookup: CDR1 LGHNA, CDR2 YNFKEQ. The CDR3 spells CASSQLDGILYEQYF. The CDR3 DNA reads as TGTGCCAGCAGCCAACTAGACGGAATCCTCTACGAGCAGTACTTC.

J is TRBJ1-1 and V is TRBV20-1; D not certain. V was shortened by 1 base and J by 1 base, with 19 bases between the two germline ends. Germline CDR1 is DFQATT and CDR2 is SNEGSKA (reference sequence). The CDR3 runs 17 residues. CDR3 region: CSARVVQAGRRNTEAFF. The CDR3 coding sequence is TGCAGTGCTAGAGTAGTTCAGGCTGGGAGGAGGAACACTGAAGCTTTCTTT.